This passage covers 10 T cell receptor beta chains from one sample sequenced in a study of response to subunit inactivated influenza vaccine (dated by TCRdb to the late 2010s). The receptor library was made with RT-PCR. The instrument given in TCRdb is Illumina HiSeq 2500. TCRdb redid the processing of the public reads, applying fastp at Q25 and MiXCR, and retained in-frame beta chains. One record per CDR3 amino acid sequence lists the most common genes and DNA. This sample lists about 170,000 distinct CDR3 sequences; 12% were detected once. Over 25% of the sample goes to the ten largest clones. This sample was also put to use in a study of T cells expressing NK-cell markers. The other study reports the following: The TCR beta cDNA libraries were made using 5'RACE template switching, a step that added both a universal primer site and unique molecular identifiers.

Sequenced here: CD8+ T cells sorted from PBMCs, sampled less than 13 days after vaccination. The receptors derive from a man in his fifties who received an inactivated influenza vaccine. Donor details come from another sample of the same person, matched by shared clones.

This clonotype showed up just a few times. The genes are TRBV29-1 and TRBJ1-2, with D unclear. The length of the CDR3 is 12 residues. The V and J ends lost 3 bases and 8 bases respectively, with 13 bases between them. CDR1 is SQVTM and CDR2 is ANQGSEA in the germline V gene. The CDR3 is CSVESQTGGYTF. The CDR3 DNA reads as TGCAGCGTTGAGTCTCAGACCGGAGGCTACACCTTC.

V is TRBV28 and J is TRBJ1-1; D may be TRBD1 (5 bases). V was shortened by 7 bases and J by 4 bases, with 13 bases between the two germline ends. CDR3 length equals 13 residues. Germline V CDR1 and CDR2: MDHEN, SYDVKM. The CDR3 region is CASNHDGGTEAFF. In DNA, the CDR3 is TGTGCCAGCAACCATGATGGGGGCACTGAAGCTTTCTTT.

This chain uses TRBV20-1 with TRBJ2-5; a possible D gene is TRBD1 (6 bases). This CDR3 is built from 16 residues. V dropped 3 bases and J dropped 6 bases, with 23 bases sitting between them. The V gene's germline CDR1 is DFQATT and CDR2 SNEGSKA (reference sequence). The CDR3 region is CSAREGLRPRGKTQYF. The CDR3 nucleotides are TGCAGTGCTAGGGAAGGTCTCCGGCCCAGGGGAAAGACCCAGTACTTC.

This rearrangement joins TRBV28 to TRBJ2-7; D unresolved. The CDR3 is 19 amino acids. V shed 4 bases and J shed 1 base, with 26 bases lying between them. The germline V gene encodes CDR1 MDHEN and CDR2 SYDVKM. The CDR3 here is CASSSSAPSHLDPSYEQYF. The DNA of the CDR3 is TGTGCCAGCAGTTCCTCAGCCCCCTCGCATCTAGACCCTTCCTACGAGCAGTACTTC.

This clonotype was seen a few times. This chain connects TRBV20-1 to TRBJ2-7, with D perhaps TRBD2 (5 bases). The CDR3 length is 14 residues. CDR1 DFQATT and CDR2 SNEGSKA come from the germline V gene (reference sequence). Trimming shortened V by 4 bases and J by 3 bases, and 16 bases separated the two germline ends. The CDR3 nucleotides are TGCAGTGCTACGCCAGTTAGGACTGGCTACGAGCAGTACTTC. This encodes CSATPVRTGYEQYF.

This clonotype was seen a few times. The DNA for the CDR3 is TGTGCCAGCAGCTGGTGGGGTCGGACCACAGATACGCAGTATTTT. It specifies CASSWWGRTTDTQYF. The V gene is TRBV7-2, the J gene TRBJ2-3; no firm D call. The germline gives CDR1 SGHTA, CDR2 FQGNSA. This CDR3 region has 15 residues. V was shortened by 4 bases and J by 2 bases, with 13 bases between the two germline ends.

This chain connects TRBV4-3 to TRBJ2-2; possibly TRBD2 for D (6 bases). The germline V gene encodes CDR1 LGHNA and CDR2 YSLEER. Trimming shortened V by 0 bases and J by 5 bases, and 16 bases separated the two germline ends. CDR3 size: 17 residues. In DNA, the CDR3 is TGCGCCAGCAGCCAAGATGAAACGGGAGCTGAGACCGGGGAGCTGTTTTTT. It specifies CASSQDETGAETGELFF.

The gene calls are TRBV14 and TRBJ2-7, with 7 bases identical to TRBD1. The J call may be incorrect, as the DNA end agrees better with TRBJ2-1. The CDR3 sequence is 15 residues long. Germline-derived CDR1 and CDR2 are SGHDN and FVKESK. Written as DNA, the CDR3 is TGTGCCAGCAGCCAAGGTGCCGGGGACAGCTACGAGCAGTTCTTC. This codes for CASSQGAGDSYEQFF.

CDR3 residues: CASRDRASYNEQFF. CDR3 sequence (DNA): TGTGCCAGCCGGGACCGCGCCTCCTACAATGAGCAGTTCTTC. J is TRBJ2-1 and V is TRBV7-8; possibly TRBD1 or TRBD2 for D (5 bases each). Trimming pared 8 bases from V and 0 bases from J, leaving 11 bases between. Germline V gene data show CDR1 as SGHVS and CDR2 as FQNEAQ. The CDR3 is made up of 14 amino acids.

This chain links TRBV9 with TRBJ2-1, with TRBD1 as a possible D gene (6 bases). Germline CDR1 SGDLS, CDR2 YYNGEE. This CDR3 comprises 16 residues. Trimming took 3 bases from V and 3 from J, leaving 16 bases between them. CDR3: CASSGTTGHGYNEQFF. In DNA form, the CDR3 reads TGTGCCAGCAGCGGGACGACAGGTCACGGCTACAATGAGCAGTTCTTC.